A selection of T cell receptor beta chains follows, all from one sample in a study of blood T cell repertoires in COVID-19. The assay was immunoSEQ multiplex PCR, and TCRdb's table has in-frame clones only and misses some. The top ten clones hold about 0.9% of a sample with more than 100,000 clones, around 88% of them seen once. Sequencing used peripheral blood. The receptor set was obtained from a woman aged 50 to 65 with active or convalescent COVID-19. Each CDR3 is given with its conserved first and last residue. A D gene is named only where the DNA matches it firmly. Part of the rows lack a size; the others show once, few, many or a class for expanded clones.

V,size,D,J,CDR3,DNA
TRBV4-1,-,TRBD2,TRBJ2-1,CASSQDGLAGGGEQFF,TGCGCCAGCAGCCAAGATGGACTAGCGGGAGGGGGTGAGCAGTTCTTC
TRBV19,-,-,TRBJ2-2,CASRLEGTATGELFF,TGTGCCAGTCGTCTCGAGGGAACGGCCACCGGGGAGCTGTTTTTT
TRBV2,-,-,TRBJ1-2,CASSGGSGEANYGYTF,TGTGCCAGCAGTGGCGGGTCCGGTGAAGCTAACTATGGCTACACCTTC
TRBV6-5,-,-,TRBJ2-7,CASSYSVSSVPYEQYF,TGTGCCAGCAGTTACTCCGTATCTAGCGTTCCCTACGAGCAGTACTTC
TRBV27,-,TRBD1,TRBJ1-1,CASRVGQGNTEAFF,TGTGCCAGCAGGGTGGGACAGGGGAACACTGAAGCTTTCTTT
TRBV3-1/TRBV3-2,-,TRBD2,TRBJ2-1,CASSQELAGHQSSYNEQFF,TGTGCCAGCAGCCAAGAACTAGCGGGACATCAAAGCTCCTACAATGAGCAGTTCTTC
TRBV5-1,-,-,TRBJ1-1,CASSWGVNTEAFF,TGCGCCAGCAGCTGGGGGGTGAACACTGAAGCTTTCTTT
TRBV2,-,TRBD2,TRBJ2-3,CASSDGAGGMTDTQYF,TGTGCCAGCAGTGATGGGGCGGGAGGTATGACAGATACGCAGTATTTT
TRBV28,-,-,TRBJ1-2,CASRLTANYGYTF,TGTGCCAGCAGGCTGACAGCTAACTATGGCTACACCTTC
TRBV5-1,-,TRBD1,TRBJ2-5,CASSLGQGETQYF,TGCGCCAGCAGCTTGGGACAGGGTGAGACCCAGTACTTC
TRBV4-1,many,-,TRBJ2-7,CASSQAGYEQYF,TGCGCCAGCAGCCAAGCGGGATACGAGCAGTACTTC
TRBV7-2,-,TRBD2,TRBJ2-7,CASSLVGGLAGVFEQYF,TGTGCCAGCAGCTTAGTTGGCGGACTAGCGGGAGTTTTTGAGCAGTACTTC
TRBV9,-,-,TRBJ2-3,CASSVAGVRADTQYF,TGTGCCAGCAGCGTAGCGGGAGTGAGGGCAGATACGCAGTATTTT
TRBV4-2,-,-,TRBJ2-1,CASSQEAAPSSYNEQFF,TGTGCCAGCAGCCAAGAAGCAGCGCCCTCTTCCTACAATGAGCAGTTCTTC
TRBV9,-,TRBD2,TRBJ2-1,CASSELAGGYNEQFF,TGTGCCAGCAGTGAACTAGCGGGAGGATACAATGAGCAGTTCTTC
TRBV12-5,-,-,TRBJ1-1,CASGRGGGEAFF,TGTGCTAGTGGTCGAGGGGGGGGAGAAGCTTTCTTT
TRBV6-2/TRBV6-3,-,-,TRBJ1-3,CASSYSSEHSGNTIYF,TGTGCCAGCAGTTACTCATCCGAGCACTCTGGAAACACCATATATTTT
TRBV6-2/TRBV6-3,-,TRBD2,TRBJ2-5,CASRPSSGSGLRTQYF,TGTGCCAGCAGACCTAGTAGCGGGAGTGGCTTAAGGACCCAGTACTTC
TRBV3-1/TRBV3-2,-,-,TRBJ2-7,CASSQRKSSYEQYF,TGTGCCAGCAGCCAGCGGAAAAGCTCCTACGAGCAGTACTTC
TRBV21-1,once,-,TRBJ1-4,CASSKEVGGPPNEKLFF,TGTGCCAGCAGCAAAGAAGTTGGCGGGCCTCCTAATGAAAAACTGTTTTTT
TRBV5-4,-,-,TRBJ2-3,CASSSGLQPDTQYF,TGTGCCAGCAGCTCGGGACTTCAGCCAGATACGCAGTATTTT
TRBV28,-,TRBD1,TRBJ1-2,CASSSTITFRDRGSMVYGYTF,TGTGCCAGCAGTTCAACGATCACCTTCCGGGACAGGGGGTCGATGGTCTATGGCTACACCTTC